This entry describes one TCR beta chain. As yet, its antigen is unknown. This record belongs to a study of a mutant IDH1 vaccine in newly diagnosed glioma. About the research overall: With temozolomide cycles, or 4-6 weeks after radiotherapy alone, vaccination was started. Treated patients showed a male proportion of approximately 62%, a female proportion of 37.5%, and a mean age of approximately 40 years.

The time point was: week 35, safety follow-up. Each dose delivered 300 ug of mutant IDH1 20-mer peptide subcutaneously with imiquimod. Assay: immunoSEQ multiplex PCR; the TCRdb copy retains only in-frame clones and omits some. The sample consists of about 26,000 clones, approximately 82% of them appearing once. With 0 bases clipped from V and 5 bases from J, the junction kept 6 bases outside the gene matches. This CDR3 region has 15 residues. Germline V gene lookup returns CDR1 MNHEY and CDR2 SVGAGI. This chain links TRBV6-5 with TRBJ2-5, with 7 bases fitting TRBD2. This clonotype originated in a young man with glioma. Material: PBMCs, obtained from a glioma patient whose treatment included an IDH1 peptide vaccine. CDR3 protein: CASSYSAGPWETQYF. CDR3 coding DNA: TGTGCCAGCAGTTACTCAGCGGGGCCCTGGGAGACCCAGTACTTC.